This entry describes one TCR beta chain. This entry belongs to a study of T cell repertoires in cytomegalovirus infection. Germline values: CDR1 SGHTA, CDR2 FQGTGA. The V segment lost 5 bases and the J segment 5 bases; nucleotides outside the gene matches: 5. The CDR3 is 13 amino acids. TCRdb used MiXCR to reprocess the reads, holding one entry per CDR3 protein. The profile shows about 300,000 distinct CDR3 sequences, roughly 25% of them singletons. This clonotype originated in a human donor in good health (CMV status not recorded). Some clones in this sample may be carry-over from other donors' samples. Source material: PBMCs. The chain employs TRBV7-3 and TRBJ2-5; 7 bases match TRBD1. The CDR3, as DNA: TGTGCCAGCAGCCAAGGGGGCTGGGAGACCCAGTACTTC. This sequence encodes CASSQGGWETQYF.